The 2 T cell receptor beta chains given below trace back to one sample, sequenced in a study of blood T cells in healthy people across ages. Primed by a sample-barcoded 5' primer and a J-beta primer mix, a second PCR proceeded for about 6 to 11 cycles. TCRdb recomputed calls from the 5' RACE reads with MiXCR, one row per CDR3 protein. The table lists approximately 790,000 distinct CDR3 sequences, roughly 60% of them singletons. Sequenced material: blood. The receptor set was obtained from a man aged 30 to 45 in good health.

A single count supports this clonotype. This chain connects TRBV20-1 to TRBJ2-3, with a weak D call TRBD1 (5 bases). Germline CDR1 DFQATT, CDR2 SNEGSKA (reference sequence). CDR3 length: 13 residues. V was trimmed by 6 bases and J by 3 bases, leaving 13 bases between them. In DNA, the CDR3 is TGCAGTGCCCCGACCAGACAGACAGATACGCAGTATTTT. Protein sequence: CSAPTRQTDTQYF.

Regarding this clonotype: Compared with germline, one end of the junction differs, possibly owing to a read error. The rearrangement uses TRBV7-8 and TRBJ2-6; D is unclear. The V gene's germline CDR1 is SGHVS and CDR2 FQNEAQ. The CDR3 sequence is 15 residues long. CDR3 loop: CANSLTTSGANVLTF. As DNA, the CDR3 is TGTGCCAACAGCCTTACAACCTCTGGGGCCAACGTCCTGACTTTC.